This T cell receptor beta chain is from a study of T cells after yellow fever vaccination. Across the whole study: Preparing low-cell-number fractions relied on SMART-Seq v4 Ultra Low Input.

There are a few counts of this clonotype. The antigen remains unidentified. General study points: By day 5 rather than day 15, the secondary response had peaked, though it was weaker. Re-detected after boosting: most primary clones, 96% of CD4 and 88% of CD8.

TCR cDNA, made by 5'RACE template switching, carried an added universal primer site and UMIs. TCRdb called the 5' RACE reads again in MiXCR, with one record for every CDR3 protein. The table shows a few hundred thousand distinct CDR3 sequences, with about a sixth occurring only once. V dropped 4 bases and J dropped 3 bases, with 9 bases sitting between them. Germline V gives CDR1 MNHEY, CDR2 SVGAGI. This CDR3 is built from 14 residues. The rearrangement links TRBV6-5 to TRBJ2-2, with D maybe TRBD1 (6 bases). This TCR derives from a man younger than 35 who received the YFV17D yellow fever vaccine. The sample consisted of PBMCs, taken around 5 days after the first yellow fever vaccination. The CDR3 loop reads CASSSRTDTGELFF. The DNA of the CDR3 is TGTGCCAGCAGTTCGCGGACAGACACCGGGGAGCTGTTTTTT.